Below, one T cell receptor (beta chain) is given with its context. The antigen this receptor binds is unknown. No base quality values were provided; no much bigger clone lies one nucleotide off. Each donor gave one peripheral blood draw, roughly 0.12 L on average, collected into heparinised tubes. Using a panel that included CD45RO, CCR7, CD25, CD127, CD95 and CD27, naive, central memory, regulatory and stem cell-like memory CD4+ T cells were sorted on a BD FACSAria II. A purity above 95% was achieved for all sorted populations. PBMCs were isolated right away by Lymphoprep density gradient centrifugation and were stained directly, without culture. So that batch effects would be minimized, each experiment stained and sorted samples in pairs, pairing one healthy donor with one patient. All of the isolated RNA was reverse transcribed with the High Capacity cDNA Reverse Transcription Kit, so expressed TCRB transcripts were sequenced. Naive, central memory and regulatory T cell samples underwent deep immunoSEQ sequencing, averaging around 4 million total reads per sample. Sorted cells were lysed in RLT buffer and RNA was extracted with DNase-treated RNeasy Micro or Mini kits, depending on cell number. Each cell subset was processed separately to prevent cross-contamination, with patient and healthy donor samples processed together. The immunoSEQ multiplex PCR was used to amplify TCRB sequences from cDNA, generating 87-bp fragments that spanned the CDR3 region. The amplicons were sequenced using the Illumina HiSeq platform. On the study's bioinformatics: PCR bias was corrected computationally using synthetic template baselines, and reads within Hamming distance 2 were collapsed, with unmergeable singletons discarded. By aligning reads against IMGT, V, D and J genes, CDR3 length, and insertions or deletions at six rearrangement sites were assigned. Within each subset, clonotype counts were normalized to sorted cell number, after which true diversity and Gini coefficients were computed with the tcR R package. Repertoire sharing was quantified using the overlap coefficient calculated on TCRB nucleotide sequences. Out-of-frame TCRB sequences from naive cells were analyzed as a proxy for the pre-selection repertoire. TCRdb took this table from immuneACCESS and kept in-frame rearrangements with V and J called. Such tables lack part of the clones; where checked against another copy, unresolved V genes explain under half of the gap, and the rest is unexplained. V, J and clone size were drawn from that table, and D and trimming were deduced from the DNA. The sample table contains 250,000 to 300,000 clones; only one count was recorded for approximately 25% of them. The top ten clones comprise roughly 0.011% of the sample.

These data belong to a study of beta chain features in type 1 diabetes (dated by TCRdb to between 2018 and 2020). About the study as a whole: Mean age, gender distribution, total cell number and subset yield were not different between patients and healthy donors. In the study, TCRB repertoires of sorted circulating CD4+ T cell subsets from recently diagnosed type 1 diabetes patients were compared with those of matched healthy donors. Across all samples, some 99 million sorted cells were examined, and cell number per subset correlated strongly with RNA yield. Naive and central memory subsets were obtained from all 30 or so donors, but regulatory and stem cell-like memory subsets were isolated from only 8 patients and roughly 8 healthy donors.

What the study reported, not specific to this receptor: Because cDNA rather than genomic DNA was sequenced, highly expressing activated cells could have been over-represented, although no difference in activation and CD3 levels was found between groups. HLA sub-analyses involved small numbers of individuals, so any influence of HLA type on TCRB rearrangement remained unresolved. A moderate but significant shortening of TCRB CDR3 length was observed in type 1 diabetes patients in all four CD4+ subsets. PCR may preferentially amplify shorter templates, but because patient and control samples were amplified and corrected together, any resulting skew would affect both groups equally. Fewer insertions and more nucleotide deletions at VDJ recombination sites were observed in patients with type 1 diabetes, implying thymic rearrangement abnormalities. Naive, central memory and regulatory TCRB repertoires appeared more similar among patients than among healthy donors.

Sequences LNHDA (CDR1) and SQIVND (CDR2) are obtained from the germline V gene (reference sequence). V loses 7 bases, J loses 0 bases, and the germline ends lie 13 bases apart. There are 15 amino acids in the CDR3, from cysteine to phenylalanine inclusive. CDR3 DNA is the only sequence kept; it has 45 bases, read in frame from the first base. Sequenced material: naive CD4+ T cells from blood. The cell subset or site label, read with the paper, signifies: true naive CD4+ T cells. The TCR comes from a woman in her twenties or thirties with type 1 diabetes. The chain employs TRBV19 and TRBJ1-5; tentative D gene TRBD1, with 5 bases matching. The CDR3 reads CASNPDIPSNQPQHF. The DNA is as follows: TGTGCCAGTAACCCGGACATACCTAGCAATCAGCCCCAGCATTTT.